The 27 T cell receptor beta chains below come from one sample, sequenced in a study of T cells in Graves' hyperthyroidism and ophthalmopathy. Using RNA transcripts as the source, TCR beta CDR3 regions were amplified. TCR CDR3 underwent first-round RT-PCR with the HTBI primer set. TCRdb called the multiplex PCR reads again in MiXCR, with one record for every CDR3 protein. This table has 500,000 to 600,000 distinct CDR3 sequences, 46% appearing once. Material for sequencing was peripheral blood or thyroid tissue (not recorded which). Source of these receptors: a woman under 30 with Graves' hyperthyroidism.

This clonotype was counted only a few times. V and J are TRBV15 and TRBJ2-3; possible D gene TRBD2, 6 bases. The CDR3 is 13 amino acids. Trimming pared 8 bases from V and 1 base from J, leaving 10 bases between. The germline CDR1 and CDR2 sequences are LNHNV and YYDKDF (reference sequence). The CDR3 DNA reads TGTGCCACCGCCTCGGGGGGCACAGATACGCAGTATTTT. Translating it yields CATASGGTDTQYF. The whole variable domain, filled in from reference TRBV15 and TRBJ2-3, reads DAMVIQNPRYQVTQFGKPVTLSCSQTLNHNVMYWYQQKSSQAPKLLFHYYDKDFNNEADTPDNFQSRRPNTSFCFLDIRSPGLGDTAMYLCATASGGTDTQYFGPGTRLTVL.

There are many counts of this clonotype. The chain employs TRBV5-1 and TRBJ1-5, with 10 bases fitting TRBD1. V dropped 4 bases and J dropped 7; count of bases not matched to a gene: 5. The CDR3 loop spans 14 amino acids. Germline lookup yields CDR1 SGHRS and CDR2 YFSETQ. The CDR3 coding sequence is TGCGCCAGCAGCGACGGACAGGGGGAACAGCCCCAGCATTTT. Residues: CASSDGQGEQPQHF.

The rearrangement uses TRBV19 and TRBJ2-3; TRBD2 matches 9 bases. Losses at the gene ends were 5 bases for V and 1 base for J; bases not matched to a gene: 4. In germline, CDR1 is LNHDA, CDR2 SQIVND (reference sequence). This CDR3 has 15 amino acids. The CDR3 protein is CASSPSGRRTDTQYF. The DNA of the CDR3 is TGTGCCAGTAGTCCCAGCGGGAGGCGCACAGATACGCAGTATTTT.

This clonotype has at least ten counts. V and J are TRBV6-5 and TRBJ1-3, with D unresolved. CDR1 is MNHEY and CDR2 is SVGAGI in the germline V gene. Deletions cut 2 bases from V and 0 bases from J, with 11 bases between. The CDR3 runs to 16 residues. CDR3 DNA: TGTGCCAGCAGTTACGCAGACGACGCCTCTGGAAACACCATATATTTT. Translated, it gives CASSYADDASGNTIYF.

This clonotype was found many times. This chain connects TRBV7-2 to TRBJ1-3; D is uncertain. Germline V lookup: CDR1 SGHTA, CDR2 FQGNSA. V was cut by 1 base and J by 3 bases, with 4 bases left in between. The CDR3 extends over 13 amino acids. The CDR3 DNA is TGTGCCAGCAGCTTAGGGGGTGGAAACACCATATATTTT. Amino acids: CASSLGGGNTIYF.

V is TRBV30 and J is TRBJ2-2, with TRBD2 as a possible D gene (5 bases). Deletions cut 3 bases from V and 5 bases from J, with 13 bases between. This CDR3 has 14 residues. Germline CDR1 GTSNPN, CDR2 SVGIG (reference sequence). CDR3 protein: CAWRRARGTGELFF. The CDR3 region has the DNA TGTGCCTGGAGAAGGGCTAGAGGGACCGGGGAGCTGTTTTTT.

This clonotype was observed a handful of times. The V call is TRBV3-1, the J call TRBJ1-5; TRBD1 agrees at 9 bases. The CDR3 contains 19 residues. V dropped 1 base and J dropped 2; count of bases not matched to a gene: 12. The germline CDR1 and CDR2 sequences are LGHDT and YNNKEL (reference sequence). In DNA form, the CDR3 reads TGTGCCAGCAGCCAAGGGGGGTACAGGGGGCTTTGGGGCAATCAGCCCCAGCATTTT. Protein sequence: CASSQGGYRGLWGNQPQHF.

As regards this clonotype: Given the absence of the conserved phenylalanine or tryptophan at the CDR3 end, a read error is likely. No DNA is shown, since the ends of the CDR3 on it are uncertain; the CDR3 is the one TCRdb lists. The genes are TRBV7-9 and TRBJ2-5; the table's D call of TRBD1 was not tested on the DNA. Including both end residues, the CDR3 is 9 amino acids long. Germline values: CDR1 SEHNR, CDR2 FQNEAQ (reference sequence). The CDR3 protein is CASSPAGGV.

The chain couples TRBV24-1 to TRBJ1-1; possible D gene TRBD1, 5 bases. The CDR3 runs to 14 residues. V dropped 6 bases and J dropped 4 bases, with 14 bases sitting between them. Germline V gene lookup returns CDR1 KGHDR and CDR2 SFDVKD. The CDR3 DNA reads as TGTGCCACCAGTCCGGCAGGGTGGGGCACTGAAGCTTTCTTT. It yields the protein CATSPAGWGTEAFF.

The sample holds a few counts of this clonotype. CDR3 region: CASTQRQGKPQHF. In DNA form, the CDR3 reads TGTGCCAGTACCCAAAGACAGGGGAAGCCCCAGCATTTT. The chain employs TRBV19 and TRBJ1-5; 8 bases align to TRBD1. CDR1 is LNHDA, CDR2 SQIVND, per germline (reference sequence). The CDR3 is 13 amino acids. The ends lost 7 bases at V and 8 bases at J; junction bases unmatched: 7.

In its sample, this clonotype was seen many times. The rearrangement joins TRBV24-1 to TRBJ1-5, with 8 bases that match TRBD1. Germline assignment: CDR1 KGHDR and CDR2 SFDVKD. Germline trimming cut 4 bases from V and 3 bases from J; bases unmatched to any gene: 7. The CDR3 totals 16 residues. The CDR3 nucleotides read TGTGCCACCAGTGACGCCGAGACAGGGGCCAATCAGCCCCAGCATTTT. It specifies CATSDAETGANQPQHF.

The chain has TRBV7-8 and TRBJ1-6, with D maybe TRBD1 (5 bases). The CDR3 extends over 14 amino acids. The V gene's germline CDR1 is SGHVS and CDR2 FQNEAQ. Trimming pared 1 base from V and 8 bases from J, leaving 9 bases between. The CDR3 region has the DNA TGTGCCAGCAGCTTAGGGCGGGGGTATTCACCCCTCCACTTT. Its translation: CASSLGRGYSPLHF.

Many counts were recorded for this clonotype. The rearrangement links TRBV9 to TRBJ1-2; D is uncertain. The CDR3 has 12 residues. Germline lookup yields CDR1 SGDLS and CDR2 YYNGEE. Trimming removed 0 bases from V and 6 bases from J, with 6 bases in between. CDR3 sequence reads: CASSVGSHGYTF. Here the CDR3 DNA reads TGTGCCAGCAGCGTAGGTTCCCATGGCTACACCTTC.

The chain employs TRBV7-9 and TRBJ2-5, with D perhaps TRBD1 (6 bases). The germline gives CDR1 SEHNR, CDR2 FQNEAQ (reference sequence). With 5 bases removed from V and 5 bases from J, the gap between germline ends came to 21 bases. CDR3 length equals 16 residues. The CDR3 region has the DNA TGTGCCAGCAGCCAAGCCGGAACAGGGTTCAAGGAGACCCAGTACTTC. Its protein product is CASSQAGTGFKETQYF.

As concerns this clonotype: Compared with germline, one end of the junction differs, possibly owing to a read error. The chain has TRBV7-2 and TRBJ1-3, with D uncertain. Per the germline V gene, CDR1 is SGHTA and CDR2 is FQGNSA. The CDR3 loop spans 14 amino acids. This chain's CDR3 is CASSRLSTGSTIYF. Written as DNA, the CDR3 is TGTGCCAGCAGCCGTCTTAGCACTGGAAGCACCATATATTTT. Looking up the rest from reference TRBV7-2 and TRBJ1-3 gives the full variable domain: GAGVSQSPSNKVTEKGKDVELRCDPISGHTALYWYRQSLGQGLEFLIYFQGNSAPDKSGLPSDRFSAERTGGSVSTLTIQRTQQEDSAVYLCASSRLSTGSTIYFGEGSWLTVV.

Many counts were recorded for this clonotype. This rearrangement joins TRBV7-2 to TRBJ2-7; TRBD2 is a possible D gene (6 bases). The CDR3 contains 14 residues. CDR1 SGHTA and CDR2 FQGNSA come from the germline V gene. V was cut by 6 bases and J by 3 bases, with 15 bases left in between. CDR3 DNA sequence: TGTGCCAGCAGGCCAACTAGGGAGGTCTACGAGCAGTACTTC. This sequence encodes CASRPTREVYEQYF.

CDR3: CSISGTGGNEQFF. The CDR3 DNA sequence: TGCAGCATTTCCGGGACAGGAGGCAATGAGCAGTTCTTC. This sequence joins TRBV29-1 and TRBJ2-1; 8 bases fit TRBD1. Germline V CDR1 and CDR2: SQVTM, ANQGSEA. CDR3 size: 13 residues. V shed 8 bases and J 6 bases; nucleotides not matched to a gene: 9.

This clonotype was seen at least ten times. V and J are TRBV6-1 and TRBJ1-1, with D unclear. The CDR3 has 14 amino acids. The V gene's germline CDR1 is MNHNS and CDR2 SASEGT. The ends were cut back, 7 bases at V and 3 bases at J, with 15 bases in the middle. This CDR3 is CASILGGLDTEAFF. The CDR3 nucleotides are TGTGCCAGCATATTAGGAGGGTTGGACACTGAAGCTTTCTTT.

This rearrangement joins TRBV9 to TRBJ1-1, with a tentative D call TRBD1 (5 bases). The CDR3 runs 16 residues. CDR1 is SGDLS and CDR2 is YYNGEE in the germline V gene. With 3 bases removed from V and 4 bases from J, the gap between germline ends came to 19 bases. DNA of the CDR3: TGTGCCAGCAGCGGGGGGACTCCCCAGGGTTGCACTGAAGCTTTCTTT. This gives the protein CASSGGTPQGCTEAFF.

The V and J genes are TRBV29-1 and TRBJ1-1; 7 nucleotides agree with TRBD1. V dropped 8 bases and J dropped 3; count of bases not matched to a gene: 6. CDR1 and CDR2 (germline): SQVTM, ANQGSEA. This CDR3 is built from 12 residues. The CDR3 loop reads CSSLGQHTEAFF. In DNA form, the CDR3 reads TGCAGCAGTTTGGGACAGCACACTGAAGCTTTCTTT.

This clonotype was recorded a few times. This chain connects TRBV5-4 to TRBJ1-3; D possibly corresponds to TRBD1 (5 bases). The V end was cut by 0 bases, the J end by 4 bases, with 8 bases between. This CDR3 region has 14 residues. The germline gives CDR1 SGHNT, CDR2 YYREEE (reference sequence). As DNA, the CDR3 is TGTGCCAGCAGCTTGGGGGACCCCGGAAACACCATATATTTT. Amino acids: CASSLGDPGNTIYF.

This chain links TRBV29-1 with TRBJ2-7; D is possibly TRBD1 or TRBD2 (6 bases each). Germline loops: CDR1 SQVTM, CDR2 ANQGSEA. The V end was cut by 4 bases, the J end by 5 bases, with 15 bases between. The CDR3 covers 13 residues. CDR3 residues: CSVVHSGAHEQYF. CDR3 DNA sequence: TGCAGCGTTGTCCATTCGGGGGCCCACGAGCAGTACTTC.

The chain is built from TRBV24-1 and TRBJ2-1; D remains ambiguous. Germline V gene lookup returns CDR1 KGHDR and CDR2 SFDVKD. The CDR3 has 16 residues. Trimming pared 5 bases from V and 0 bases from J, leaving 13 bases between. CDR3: CATSGLSRSSYNEQFF. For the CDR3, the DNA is TGTGCCACCAGTGGTCTCTCGCGGAGCTCCTACAATGAGCAGTTCTTC.

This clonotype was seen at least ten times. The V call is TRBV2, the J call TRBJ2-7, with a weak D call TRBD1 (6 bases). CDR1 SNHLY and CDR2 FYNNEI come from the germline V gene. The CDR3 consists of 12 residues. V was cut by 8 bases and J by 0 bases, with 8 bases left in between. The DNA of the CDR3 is TGTGCCAGCGACAGGCACTCCTACGAGCAGTACTTC. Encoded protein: CASDRHSYEQYF.

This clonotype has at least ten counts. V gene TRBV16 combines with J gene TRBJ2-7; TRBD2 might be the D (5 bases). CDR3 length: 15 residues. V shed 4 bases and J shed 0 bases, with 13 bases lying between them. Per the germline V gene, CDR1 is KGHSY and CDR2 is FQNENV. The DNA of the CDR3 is TGTGCCAGCAGCCGTCCGCGGGCAAGCTCCTACGAGCAGTACTTC. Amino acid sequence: CASSRPRASSYEQYF.

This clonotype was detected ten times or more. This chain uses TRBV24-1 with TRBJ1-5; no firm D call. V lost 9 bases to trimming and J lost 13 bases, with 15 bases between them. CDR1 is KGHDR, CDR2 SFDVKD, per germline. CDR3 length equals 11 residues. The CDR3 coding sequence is TGTGCCACCTCCCGGGGAGGGCGTCAGCATTTT. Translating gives CATSRGGRQHF.

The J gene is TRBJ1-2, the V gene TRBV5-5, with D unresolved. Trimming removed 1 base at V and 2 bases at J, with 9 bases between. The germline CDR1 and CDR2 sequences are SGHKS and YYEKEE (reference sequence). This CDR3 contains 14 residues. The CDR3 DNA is TGTGCCAGCAGCTTGCAACAGCTAAACTATGGCTACACCTTC. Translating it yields CASSLQQLNYGYTF.